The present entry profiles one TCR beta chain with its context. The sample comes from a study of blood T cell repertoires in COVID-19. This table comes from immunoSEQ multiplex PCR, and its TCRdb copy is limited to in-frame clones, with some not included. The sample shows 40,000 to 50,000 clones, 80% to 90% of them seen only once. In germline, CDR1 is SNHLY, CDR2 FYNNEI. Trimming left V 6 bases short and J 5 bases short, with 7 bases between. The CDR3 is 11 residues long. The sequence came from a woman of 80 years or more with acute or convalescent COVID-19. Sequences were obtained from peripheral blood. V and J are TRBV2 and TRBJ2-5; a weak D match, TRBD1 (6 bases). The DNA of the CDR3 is TGTGCCAGCAGGGGGGCGGAGACCCAGTACTTC. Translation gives CASRGAETQYF.